A single sample gave rise to the 29 T cell receptor beta chains below, sequenced in a study of identical twins. MiXCR was run by TCRdb on the 5' RACE reads, yielding one entry per CDR3 protein. The table includes 550,000 to 700,000 distinct CDR3 sequences, over 8.5% detected once. The sample was also linked to a second study, of yellow fever vaccine responses in identical twins.

Sequenced material: PBMCs. The receptors come from a young woman in good health.

Concerning this clonotype: A junction boundary mismatches the germline segment, possibly from a read error. The chain carries TRBV12-3 or TRBV12-4 and TRBJ2-1, with 10 bases lining up with TRBD1. The CDR3 consists of 19 residues. The CDR3: CAISFLLTTGTGVSDEQFF. The CDR3 DNA reads as TGTGCCATCAGTTTCCTCTTGACAACCGGGACAGGGGTTTCGGATGAGCAGTTCTTC.

This clonotype came up a few times. The chain links TRBV7-9 to TRBJ2-7; tentative D call: TRBD2 (5 bases). The CDR3 is 16 amino acids. CDR1 SEHNR and CDR2 FQNEAQ come from the germline V gene (reference sequence). Trimming pared 1 base from V and 3 bases from J, leaving 16 bases between. Here the CDR3 reads CASSLVTGKFGYEQYF. For the CDR3, the DNA is TGTGCCAGCAGCTTAGTCACCGGGAAATTTGGCTACGAGCAGTACTTC. Complete variable domain (other parts from reference TRBV7-9 and TRBJ2-7): DTGVSQNPRHKITKRGQNVTFRCDPISEHNRLYWYRQTLGQGPEFLTYFQNEAQLEKSRLLSDRFSAERPKGSFSTLEIQRTEQGDSAMYLCASSLVTGKFGYEQYFGPGTRLTVT.

In its sample, this clonotype was seen many times. This chain connects TRBV5-6 to TRBJ2-5; the match to TRBD1 covers 8 bases. The germline V gene encodes CDR1 SGHDT and CDR2 YYEEEE. The V gene end was trimmed by 5 bases and the J gene end by 5 bases; junction bases not matched to a gene: 14. The CDR3 length is 16 residues. CDR3 sequence reads: CASSLKQGVGLETQYF. The CDR3 nucleotides are TGTGCCAGCAGTCTCAAACAGGGGGTAGGCTTGGAGACCCAGTACTTC.

There are many counts of this clonotype. This rearrangement joins TRBV19 to TRBJ1-6; D is undetermined. Germline V CDR1 and CDR2: LNHDA, SQIVND (reference sequence). V gave up 9 bases and J gave up 4 bases, with 7 bases separating them. The CDR3 loop spans 12 amino acids. The CDR3 DNA follows: TGTGCCAGCGGCGTTTATAATTCACCCCTCCACTTT. Amino acid sequence: CASGVYNSPLHF.

This clonotype was counted at least ten times. The rearrangement uses TRBV7-2 and TRBJ1-1; 7 positions agree with TRBD1. The junction had 4 bases not matched to a gene; V was cut back by 4 bases and J by 5 bases. Germline V gene data show CDR1 as SGHTA and CDR2 as FQGNSA. This CDR3 spans 13 amino acids. The CDR3 region has the DNA TGTGCCAGCAGCTCCCCAGGGGGAACTGAAGCTTTCTTT. This codes for CASSSPGGTEAFF.

The rearrangement joins TRBV12-3 or TRBV12-4 to TRBJ2-1; D perhaps matches TRBD2 (8 bases). Trimming cost V 4 bases and J 4 bases, with 29 bases left between them. There are 20 residues in the CDR3. CDR3 in DNA: TGTGCCAGCAGTTCGACAGGGAAATTGATGGCCGGGAGGGTTTACAATGAGCAGTTCTTC. This sequence encodes CASSSTGKLMAGRVYNEQFF.

CDR3 amino acids: CASSGITAPPNSPLHF. DNA of the CDR3: TGTGCCAGCAGTGGCATTACAGCTCCCCCGAATTCACCCCTCCACTTT. The gene calls are TRBV21-1 and TRBJ1-6; the table calls TRBD1, which could not be checked here. TRBV21-1 has pseudogene status. This CDR3 is built from 16 residues.

This clonotype has more than one count but fewer than ten. V gene TRBV11-2 combines with J gene TRBJ2-1; D may be TRBD2 (7 bases). The CDR3 is made up of 15 amino acids. Between the trimmed V and J ends, which lost 1 base and 8 bases, there was a span of 15 bases. The germline V gene encodes CDR1 SGHAT and CDR2 FQNNGV. CDR3: CASSLVWGGTDEQFF. CDR3 sequence (DNA): TGTGCCAGCAGCTTAGTCTGGGGGGGCACCGATGAGCAGTTCTTC. Complete variable domain (other parts from reference TRBV11-2 and TRBJ2-1): EAGVAQSPRYKIIEKRQSVAFWCNPISGHATLYWYQQILGQGPKLLIQFQNNGVVDDSQLPKDRFSAERLKGVDSTLKIQPAKLEDSAVYLCASSLVWGGTDEQFFGPGTRLTVL.

This clonotype was observed many times. The chain carries TRBV6-1 and TRBJ2-2; the D gene could be TRBD1 or TRBD2 (6 bases each). The CDR3 loop spans 15 amino acids. CDR1 is MNHNS, CDR2 SASEGT, per germline. V was clipped by 5 bases and J by 4 bases, with 14 bases between them. The CDR3 region is CASSIRGPTTGELFF. In nucleotides, the CDR3 is TGTGCCAGCAGTATTCGGGGGCCGACCACCGGGGAGCTGTTTTTT.

Ten or more counts support this clonotype. The J gene is TRBJ2-3, the V gene TRBV2, with D possibly matching TRBD2 (5 bases). V was shortened by 10 bases and J by 5 bases, with 16 bases between the two germline ends. This CDR3 spans 13 amino acids. In germline, CDR1 is SNHLY, CDR2 FYNNEI. CDR3 sequence (DNA): TGTGCCACCAGGACTCAGCCGTTAGATACGCAGTATTTT. It translates to CATRTQPLDTQYF.

This clonotype was found a few times. In DNA, the CDR3 is TGCAGTGCTAGACCTCTCAAGGGACTAGCTCGGGAGATGTCCTACGAGCAGTACTTC. Translated, it gives CSARPLKGLAREMSYEQYF. The genes are TRBV20-1 and TRBJ2-7, with 9 bases lining up with TRBD2. Trimming cost V 2 bases and J 1 base; bases outside gene matches: 18. Germline CDR1 and CDR2: DFQATT and SNEGSKA (reference sequence). The CDR3 length is 19 residues.

In its sample, this clonotype was seen many times. The chain joins TRBV15 to TRBJ2-2; TRBD1 matches at 9 bases. From germline, CDR1 is LNHNV and CDR2 YYDKDF (reference sequence). The CDR3 totals 16 residues. V shed 3 bases and J 6 bases; nucleotides not matched to a gene: 8. The CDR3 DNA is TGTGCCACCAGCAGGGGATGGGACAGGGCCCCCGGGGAGCTGTTTTTT. Protein: CATSRGWDRAPGELFF.

Only a few counts were recorded for this clonotype. The chain recombines TRBV5-1 with TRBJ2-1; the D is unclear. This CDR3 spans 16 amino acids. Germline loops: CDR1 SGHRS, CDR2 YFSETQ. V was shortened by 2 bases and J by 6 bases, with 18 bases between the two germline ends. The CDR3 coding sequence is TGCGCCAGCAGCTTCGGTCTGTTAGCATCCCGCAATGAGCAGTTCTTC. It specifies CASSFGLLASRNEQFF.

The chain combines TRBV14 with TRBJ2-7, with TRBD1 as a possible D gene (6 bases). CDR3 length: 14 amino acids. V was cut by 1 base and J by 6 bases, with 13 bases left in between. The germline V gene has CDR1 SGHDN and CDR2 FVKESK. This CDR3 reads CASSQGDIRGEQYF. Written as DNA, the CDR3 is TGTGCCAGCAGCCAAGGGGACATTCGCGGCGAGCAGTACTTC.

This clonotype was counted only a few times. The chain carries TRBV6-1 and TRBJ2-4, with D perhaps being TRBD1 or TRBD2 (6 bases each). V lost 6 bases, J lost 8 bases, and 11 bases lay in between. There are 12 residues in the CDR3. Germline CDR1 is MNHNS and CDR2 is SASEGT. Here the CDR3 DNA reads TGTGCCAGCAGGACTAGGGGGGACATTCAGTACTTC. This translates into CASRTRGDIQYF.

This clonotype was found a few times. This sequence joins TRBV12-3 or TRBV12-4 and TRBJ2-2; no firm D call. V lost 3 bases to trimming and J lost 6 bases, with 14 bases between them. The CDR3 loop spans 15 amino acids. In DNA, the CDR3 is TGTGCCAGCAGTTTCGCAGACCCCAAGGCCGGGGAGCTGTTTTTT. This gives the protein CASSFADPKAGELFF.

This clonotype was seen at least ten times. The J gene is TRBJ1-4, the V gene TRBV7-9; 7 positions match TRBD1. Germline trimming cut 4 bases from V and 7 bases from J; bases unmatched to any gene: 9. CDR1 SEHNR and CDR2 FQNEAQ come from the germline V gene (reference sequence). This CDR3 spans 15 amino acids. The CDR3 DNA reads as TGTGCCAGCAGCTGGGACAGTGCCTTTAGTGAAAAACTGTTTTTT. It encodes CASSWDSAFSEKLFF.

This clonotype was observed many times. The junction departs from germline at one end; a sequencing error may be responsible. The chain recombines TRBV12-3 or TRBV12-4 with TRBJ1-2; maybe TRBD1 (5 bases). CDR3 size: 13 residues. In DNA, the CDR3 is TGTGCCAGCAGCTTAGTAGGGGCTCGGGGCTACACCTTC. Encoded protein: CASSLVGARGYTF.

This clonotype was counted a few times. The chain carries TRBV7-9 and TRBJ2-3, with a tentative D call TRBD1 (6 bases). V lost 5 bases and J 2 bases, leaving 17 bases between the germline ends. The germline V gene encodes CDR1 SEHNR and CDR2 FQNEAQ (reference sequence). The CDR3 runs to 16 residues. DNA for the CDR3: TGTGCCAGCAGCCCTGGACAGAGACCATTCACAGATACGCAGTATTTT. This codes for CASSPGQRPFTDTQYF.

This clonotype turned up a few times. The CDR3 nucleotides are TGTGCCAGCAGTAAGGACAGGCCGGGCTACGAGCAGTACTTC. Its translation: CASSKDRPGYEQYF. The V and J genes are TRBV6-1 and TRBJ2-7, with 7 bases matching TRBD1. V lost 5 bases to trimming and J lost 3 bases; unmatched junction nucleotides: 7. The germline gives CDR1 MNHNS, CDR2 SASEGT. CDR3 length: 14 amino acids.

The table lists this clonotype with many counts. The chain has TRBV7-9 and TRBJ1-5; D unclear. The V end lost 1 base, the J end lost 5 bases, and 15 bases lay between the germline ends. The CDR3 contains 16 residues. Germline CDR1 is SEHNR and CDR2 is FQNEAQ (reference sequence). CDR3 bases: TGTGCCAGCAGCTTAGGGGAGTTGGATGTGGATCAGCCCCAGCATTTT. This encodes CASSLGELDVDQPQHF.

The chain joins TRBV2 to TRBJ1-2, with D possibly being TRBD1 (6 bases). V lost 2 bases and J lost 0, with 13 bases in between. CDR1 is SNHLY and CDR2 is FYNNEI in the germline V gene. The CDR3 covers 16 residues. The CDR3 nucleotides read TGTGCCAGCAGTGAACGGGGGGGCAAAACTAACTATGGCTACACCTTC. It yields the protein CASSERGGKTNYGYTF.

The chain combines TRBV28 with TRBJ1-2; TRBD1 aligns across 8 bases. The CDR3 consists of 15 residues. Germline V CDR1 and CDR2: MDHEN, SYDVKM. Trimming took 5 bases from V and 0 from J; bases not matched to a gene: 5. CDR3: CASSPTGEANYGYTF. CDR3 coding DNA: TGTGCCAGCAGTCCGACAGGGGAGGCTAACTATGGCTACACCTTC.

This clonotype was counted a few times. V is TRBV29-1 and J is TRBJ1-2; D unresolved. From germline, CDR1 is SQVTM and CDR2 ANQGSEA. The V gene lost 5 bases and the J gene lost 0 bases, with 19 bases spanning the gap. CDR3 length: 16 amino acids. The CDR3 DNA follows: TGCAGCGTTAAAGGCGGCAGGCGAGACTCTAACTATGGCTACACCTTC. Translating it yields CSVKGGRRDSNYGYTF.

The chain combines TRBV25-1 with TRBJ2-7, with 7 bases that match TRBD2. This CDR3 comprises 13 residues. Germline values: CDR1 MGHDK, CDR2 SYGVNS. Trimming at V came to 7 bases and at J to 3 bases, leaving 6 bases not matched to a gene. Here the CDR3 DNA reads TGTGCCAGCATCCATCCGGGGGGCTACGAGCAGTACTTC. It specifies CASIHPGGYEQYF.

This clonotype was observed many times. The rearrangement links TRBV27 to TRBJ2-3; D is unclear. V lost 8 bases to trimming and J lost 7 bases, with 4 bases between them. Germline lookup yields CDR1 MNHEY and CDR2 SMNVEV (reference sequence). The CDR3 loop spans 9 amino acids. The CDR3 DNA sequence: TGTGCCAGCGGCAATACGCAGTATTTT. Amino acids: CASGNTQYF.

This chain connects TRBV5-1 to TRBJ2-7, with TRBD2 matching 9 bases. The CDR3 has 15 amino acids. V trimming: 2 bases; J trimming: 2 bases; junction bases outside the gene matches: 5. CDR1 is SGHRS, CDR2 YFSETQ, per germline. The CDR3 here is CASSLGLASTYEQYF. The CDR3 DNA sequence: TGCGCCAGCAGCTTAGGACTAGCGAGTACCTACGAGCAGTACTTC.

There are a few counts of this clonotype. The J gene is TRBJ2-1, the V gene TRBV20-1; D gene ambiguous. Trimming left V 5 bases short and J 0 bases short, with 8 bases between. The CDR3 loop spans 13 amino acids. Germline loops: CDR1 DFQATT, CDR2 SNEGSKA (reference sequence). The CDR3 loop is CSAERGSYNEQFF. CDR3 nucleotides: TGCAGTGCTGAGAGAGGCTCCTACAATGAGCAGTTCTTC.

This clonotype was detected a few times. The chain couples TRBV28 to TRBJ2-3, with 8 bases fitting TRBD2. Germline V gene lookup returns CDR1 MDHEN and CDR2 SYDVKM. Losses at the gene ends were 11 bases for V and 5 bases for J; bases not matched to a gene: 12. The CDR3 spans 14 residues. In nucleotides, the CDR3 is TGTGCCGGCAATACCGGGGGGGTTAGAGATACGCAGTATTTT. Amino acids: CAGNTGGVRDTQYF. The full variable domain, its missing parts supplied by reference TRBV28 and TRBJ2-3, is DVKVTQSSRYLVKRTGEKVFLECVQDMDHENMFWYRQDPGLGLRLIYFSYDVKMKEKGDIPEGYSVSREKKERFSLILESASTNQTSMYLCAGNTGGVRDTQYFGPGTRLTVL.